Following are 20 T cell receptor beta chains from one sample sequenced in a study of cytomegalovirus exposure and HLA in healthy donors. The PCR was carried out with 60 Vbeta primers and 13 Jbeta primers. Produced via immunoSEQ multiplex PCR; TCRdb's table is partial and in-frame only. The sample carries roughly 58,000 clones, about four fifths recorded once. The specimen was PBMCs. The receptor source for this set is a woman in her forties in good health and CMV-seronegative.

The rearrangement uses TRBV29-1 and TRBJ2-7; D is ambiguous. V dropped 5 bases and J dropped 1 base, with 15 bases sitting between them. Germline loops: CDR1 SQVTM, CDR2 ANQGSEA. The CDR3 consists of 14 residues. In DNA form, the CDR3 reads TGCAGCGTTAAGAAAGGCGGATCTTCCTACGAGCAGTACTTC. This gives the protein CSVKKGGSSYEQYF.

This chain uses TRBV19 with TRBJ1-2; D not certain. There are 12 residues in the CDR3. V dropped 10 bases and J dropped 5 bases, with 14 bases sitting between them. In germline, CDR1 is LNHDA, CDR2 SQIVND (reference sequence). The CDR3 protein is CATENRGYGYTF. The CDR3 DNA is TGTGCCACTGAGAATCGGGGATATGGCTACACCTTC.

The genes are TRBV6-5 and TRBJ2-7; tentative D call: TRBD1 (6 bases). The V and J ends lost 4 bases and 4 bases respectively, with 11 bases between them. The CDR3 has 13 residues. CDR1 is MNHEY, CDR2 SVGAGI, per germline. CDR3 in DNA: TGTGCCAGCAGTTCGGGACACCAATACGAGCAGTACTTC. The encoded protein is CASSSGHQYEQYF.

The chain is built from TRBV2 and TRBJ1-2, with TRBD1 as a possible D gene (5 bases). Germline V gene data show CDR1 as SNHLY and CDR2 as FYNNEI. V gave up 4 bases and J gave up 3 bases, with 12 bases separating them. This CDR3 is 14 amino acids long. The CDR3 is CASSVGGVDYGYTF. In nucleotides, the CDR3 is TGTGCCAGCAGTGTTGGAGGGGTGGACTATGGCTACACCTTC.

This chain connects TRBV10-3 to TRBJ2-1, with 7 bases lining up with TRBD2. V trimming: 10 bases; J trimming: 6 bases; junction bases outside the gene matches: 6. The CDR3 spans 12 residues. Germline lookup yields CDR1 ENHRY and CDR2 SYGVKD. The CDR3: CASGGLGNEQFF. CDR3 bases: TGTGCCAGCGGGGGATTGGGCAATGAGCAGTTCTTC.

This clone occurred a few times. The J gene is TRBJ1-1, the V gene TRBV15; D is uncertain. The germline V and J ends were trimmed by 4 bases and 5 bases, with 11 bases remaining between them. The CDR3 has 13 residues. Germline CDR1 and CDR2: LNHNV and YYDKDF (reference sequence). DNA for the CDR3: TGTGCCACCAGCACGACGGCGGGGACTGAAGCTTTCTTT. Its translation: CATSTTAGTEAFF.

V gene TRBV9 combines with J gene TRBJ2-2; 7 bases map to TRBD2. Germline-derived CDR1 and CDR2 are SGDLS and YYNGEE. CDR3 length equals 16 residues. Unmatched junction bases numbered 10, after V lost 4 bases and J lost 4 bases. This CDR3 is CASSPARLAVTGELFF. The CDR3 DNA follows: TGTGCCAGCAGCCCAGCGCGGCTAGCGGTCACCGGGGAGCTGTTTTTT.

The genes are TRBV28 and TRBJ1-2; D is ambiguous. The CDR3 contains 12 residues. V lost 7 bases and J 0 bases, leaving 6 bases between the germline ends. Germline V lookup: CDR1 MDHEN, CDR2 SYDVKM. The CDR3 loop reads CASKTTNYGYTF. The CDR3 DNA follows: TGTGCCAGCAAGACTACTAACTATGGCTACACCTTC.

This clone was detected once. The rearrangement joins TRBV29-1 to TRBJ2-1; D might be TRBD2 (6 bases). In germline, CDR1 is SQVTM, CDR2 ANQGSEA. V was cut by 2 bases and J by 0 bases, with 11 bases left in between. The CDR3 runs to 15 residues. The chain's CDR3 is CSVELASSSYNEQFF. As DNA, the CDR3 is TGCAGCGTTGAACTAGCGAGTAGCTCCTACAATGAGCAGTTCTTC.

The V call is TRBV7-8, the J call TRBJ1-5; D is ambiguous. This CDR3 region has 13 residues. Between the trimmed V and J ends, which lost 5 bases and 3 bases, there was a span of 8 bases. Germline CDR1 and CDR2: SGHVS and FQNEAQ. CDR3 loop: CASSQNTNQPQHF. CDR3 DNA: TGTGCCAGCAGCCAGAACACCAATCAGCCCCAGCATTTT.

This clone was detected only a few times. The chain recombines TRBV29-1 with TRBJ1-1; TRBD1 is a possible D gene (5 bases). This CDR3 is built from 12 residues. Germline loops: CDR1 SQVTM, CDR2 ANQGSEA. V lost 7 bases and J lost 1, with 10 bases in between. The CDR3 coding sequence is TGCAGCGGGGGGGGACGGAACACTGAAGCTTTCTTT. It specifies CSGGGRNTEAFF. The variable domain in full, with the rest retrieved from reference TRBV29-1 and TRBJ1-1, is SAVISQKPSRDICQRGTSLTIQCQVDSQVTMMFWYRQQPGQSLTLIATANQGSEATYESGFVIDKFPISRPNLTFSTLTVSNMSPEDSSIYLCSGGGRNTEAFFGQGTRLTVV.

This chain connects TRBV5-5 to TRBJ1-4; 10 bases fit TRBD1. The CDR3 covers 17 residues. The trim removed 2 bases at V and 0 bases at J, leaving 4 bases unmatched. Germline CDR1 and CDR2: SGHKS and YYEKEE (reference sequence). This CDR3 is CASSLWTGGATNEKLFF. In DNA form, the CDR3 reads TGTGCCAGCAGCTTATGGACAGGGGGAGCAACTAATGAAAAACTGTTTTTT. The variable domain in full, with the rest retrieved from reference TRBV5-5 and TRBJ1-4, is DAGVTQSPTHLIKTRGQQVTLRCSPISGHKSVSWYQQVLGQGPQFIFQYYEKEERGRGNFPDRFSARQFPNYSSELNVNALLLGDSALYLCASSLWTGGATNEKLFFGSGTQLSVL.

This chain joins TRBV2 and TRBJ1-1, with 12 bases that match TRBD1. Trimming at V came to 6 bases and at J to 2 bases, leaving 4 bases not matched to a gene. There are 15 residues in the CDR3. Germline CDR1 reads SNHLY; CDR2 reads FYNNEI. The CDR3 here is CASSAGTGGNTEAFF. For the CDR3, the DNA is TGTGCCAGCAGCGCGGGGACAGGGGGCAACACTGAAGCTTTCTTT.

The chain has TRBV7-4 and TRBJ2-7; 14 nucleotides match TRBD2. The CDR3 is made up of 18 amino acids. The trim removed 5 bases at V and 2 bases at J, leaving 11 bases unmatched. CDR1 is SGHVT, CDR2 SQSDAQ, per germline. CDR3 amino acids: CASSPRGLAGGMAYEQYF. Written as DNA, the CDR3 is TGTGCCAGCAGCCCACGCGGACTAGCGGGAGGAATGGCCTACGAGCAGTACTTC.

This clone was observed a handful of times. The J gene is TRBJ2-1, the V gene TRBV7-3; perhaps TRBD1 as D (6 bases). Germline V lookup: CDR1 SGHTA, CDR2 FQGTGA. V was cut by 5 bases and J by 4 bases, with 15 bases left in between. The CDR3 loop spans 15 amino acids. In nucleotides, the CDR3 is TGTGCCAGCAGCCCTGAGGGGGTCCCTTACAATGAGCAGTTCTTC. Its translation is CASSPEGVPYNEQFF.

J is TRBJ1-1 and V is TRBV28; D possibly corresponds to TRBD1 (6 bases). The CDR3 has 13 residues. CDR1 and CDR2 (germline): MDHEN, SYDVKM. The V end lost 7 bases, the J end lost 5 bases, and 14 bases lay between the germline ends. CDR3 residues: CASNIGGGTEAFF. In DNA, the CDR3 is TGTGCCAGCAACATAGGGGGGGGGACTGAAGCTTTCTTT.

CDR3 sequence: CASSLAASSYNEQFF. Written as DNA, the CDR3 is TGTGCCAGCAGTTTAGCCGCCAGCTCCTACAATGAGCAGTTCTTC. The rearrangement uses TRBV27 and TRBJ2-1; no definite D call. Germline CDR1 MNHEY, CDR2 SMNVEV (reference sequence). The CDR3 extends over 15 amino acids. Trimming pared 2 bases from V and 0 bases from J, leaving 8 bases between.

The chain joins TRBV27 to TRBJ2-4, with 8 bases aligning to TRBD1. Looked up from germline, CDR1 is MNHEY and CDR2 is SMNVEV (reference sequence). The CDR3 totals 14 residues. The V gene end was trimmed by 6 bases and the J gene end by 8 bases; junction bases not matched to a gene: 9. CDR3 DNA: TGTGCCAGCAGAATTGACAGGGGTGCGGACATTCAGTACTTC. Its translation is CASRIDRGADIQYF.

The rearrangement joins TRBV27 to TRBJ2-5; possibly TRBD1 for D (6 bases). Trimming cost V 9 bases and J 0 bases, with 23 bases left between them. The germline gives CDR1 MNHEY, CDR2 SMNVEV (reference sequence). This CDR3 is 17 amino acids long. The CDR3 loop reads CARKTPHPTGHQETQYF. The CDR3 nucleotides are TGTGCCAGGAAAACCCCCCACCCGACAGGCCACCAAGAGACCCAGTACTTC.

This rearrangement joins TRBV5-1 to TRBJ2-7; 9 nucleotides line up with TRBD1. This CDR3 comprises 14 residues. Germline V gene lookup returns CDR1 SGHRS and CDR2 YFSETQ. V shed 2 bases and J 1 base; nucleotides not matched to a gene: 1. CDR3 residues: CASSFGTGSYEQYF. The DNA of the CDR3 is TGCGCCAGCAGCTTCGGGACAGGGTCCTACGAGCAGTACTTC.